This is a list of T cell receptor beta chains from one sample in a study of shared clonotypes between healthy human individuals. TCRdb's copy holds only in-frame clones and misses some; the assay was immunoSEQ multiplex PCR. The sample includes more than 900,000 clones, 78% seen only once; the top ten take roughly 0.62%. The sequencing sample was made of memory CD4+ T cells from PBMCs. All receptors come from a man between 18 and 35 years old in good health. Some clones in this sample may be carry-over from other donors' samples. The CDR3 runs from the conserved cysteine through the conserved F or W. D genes are given only for firm matches. Clone sizes are given selectively: once, few, many, or a class where the clone is expanded.

NA 16 TRBJ1-4 NA TRBV27 CASSLYAPGTQDGLFF TGTGCCAGCAGTTTATATGCCCCGGGGACCCAAGACGGGCTGTTTTTT
NA 18 TRBJ2-5 NA TRBV29-1 CSVPSESLAFSRDGTQYF TGCAGCGTCCCATCAGAGTCTCTGGCGTTCTCAAGAGACGGGACCCAGTACTTC
TRBD1 15 TRBJ2-3 NA TRBV5-1 CASSPGGTGTDTQYF TGCGCCAGCAGCCCCGGAGGGACAGGGACAGATACGCAGTATTTT
NA 15 TRBJ2-5 NA TRBV18 CASSPPGGGSETQYF TGTGCCAGCTCACCACCCGGGGGCGGGAGCGAGACCCAGTACTTC
NA 13 TRBJ2-5 many TRBV5-4 CASSFSGAETQYF TGTGCCAGCAGCTTTTCGGGAGCGGAGACCCAGTACTTC
NA 14 TRBJ2-2 NA TRBV28 CASSIVQGAGELFF TGTGCCAGCAGTATTGTACAGGGTGCCGGGGAGCTGTTTTTT
NA 14 TRBJ2-2 NA TRBV6-1 CASLRTENTGELFF TGTGCCAGCCTGAGGACTGAAAACACCGGGGAGCTGTTTTTT
TRBD2 16 TRBJ2-7 NA TRBV6-5 CASSYARTSGSYEQYF TGTGCCAGCAGTTACGCGCGGACTAGCGGGTCCTACGAGCAGTACTTC
TRBD1 17 TRBJ2-7 NA TRBV2 CASSGLRRDRDSYEQYF TGTGCCAGCAGCGGATTGCGACGGGACAGGGATTCCTACGAGCAGTACTTC
NA 11 TRBJ1-1 NA TRBV30 CAWSWGGAAFF TGTGCCTGGAGTTGGGGCGGGGCGGCTTTCTTT
TRBD1 14 TRBJ2-1 NA TRBV6-6 CASKGQGAGNEQFF TGTGCCAGCAAGGGGCAGGGGGCAGGGAATGAGCAGTTCTTC